The 3 T cell receptor beta chains listed next were all sequenced from one sample in a study of T-cell memory formation after mild COVID-19. TCRdb fed the 5' RACE reads into MiXCR, producing one record per CDR3 protein. This sample yields about 29,000 distinct CDR3 sequences, of which about 16% are seen a single time; about 1.4% belongs to the top ten. The sample consisted of PBMCs or a T cell subset sorted from them (not recorded which). Source of these receptors: an adult who had mild COVID-19 (a few samples of this study predate the infection). Cell type and time point are not known.

This clonotype was seen at least ten times. The chain has TRBV5-1 and TRBJ2-5; tentatively, D is TRBD2 (5 bases). Trimming shortened V by 4 bases and J by 3 bases, and 13 bases separated the two germline ends. Germline lookup yields CDR1 SGHRS and CDR2 YFSETQ. The CDR3 sequence is 14 residues long. This CDR3 reads CASSPVLGKETQYF. The CDR3 DNA follows: TGCGCCAGCAGCCCGGTACTAGGAAAAGAGACCCAGTACTTC. Looking up the rest from reference TRBV5-1 and TRBJ2-5 gives the full variable domain: KAGVTQTPRYLIKTRGQQVTLSCSPISGHRSVSWYQQTPGQGLQFLFEYFSETQRNKGNFPGRFSGRQFSNSRSEMNVSTLELGDSALYLCASSPVLGKETQYFGPGTRLLVL.

This clonotype has a count of ten or more. This chain links TRBV27 with TRBJ2-6; D is undetermined. Trimming left V 5 bases short and J 4 bases short, with 15 bases between. CDR1 is MNHEY and CDR2 is SMNVEV in the germline V gene (reference sequence). The CDR3 has 16 amino acids. CDR3 DNA sequence: TGTGCCAGCAGTCCGACGCCAGGTCGAGGGGCCAACGTCCTGACTTTC. It encodes CASSPTPGRGANVLTF.

This clonotype was seen repeatedly, ten times or more. The chain carries TRBV4-2 and TRBJ2-7, with a tentative D call TRBD2 (5 bases). Trimming shortened V by 3 bases and J by 0 bases, and 21 bases separated the two germline ends. Germline CDR1 is LGHNA and CDR2 is YNFKEQ. This CDR3 comprises 18 residues. CDR3 DNA sequence: TGTGCCAGCAGCCAGCTACCCCCGGACTCGACAAGCTCCTACGAGCAGTACTTC. This codes for CASSQLPPDSTSSYEQYF.